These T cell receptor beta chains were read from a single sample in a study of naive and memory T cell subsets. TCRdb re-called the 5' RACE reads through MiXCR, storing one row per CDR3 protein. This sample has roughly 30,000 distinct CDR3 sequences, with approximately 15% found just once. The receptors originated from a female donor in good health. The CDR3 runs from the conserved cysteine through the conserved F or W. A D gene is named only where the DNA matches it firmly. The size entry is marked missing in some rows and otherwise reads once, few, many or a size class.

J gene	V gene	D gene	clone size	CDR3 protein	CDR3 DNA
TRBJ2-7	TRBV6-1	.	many	CASSEGGRLSYEQYF	TGTGCCAGCAGTGAAGGAGGAAGACTTTCCTACGAGCAGTACTTC
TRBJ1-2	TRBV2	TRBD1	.	CASTEDRGEAGDTF	TGTGCCAGCACTGAGGACAGGGGAGAAGCTGGCGACACCTTC
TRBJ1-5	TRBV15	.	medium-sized	CATSRDRNSNQPQHF	TGTGCCACCAGCAGAGATCGGAATAGCAATCAGCCCCAGCATTTT
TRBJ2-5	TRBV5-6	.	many	CASRAQGGETQYF	TGTGCCAGCAGGGCACAGGGAGGGGAGACCCAGTACTTC
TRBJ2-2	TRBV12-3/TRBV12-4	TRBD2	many	CASSRTSGGNTGELFF	TGTGCCAGCAGCCGAACTAGCGGTGGTAACACCGGGGAGCTGTTTTTT
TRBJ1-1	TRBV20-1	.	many	CSARGGAEAFF	TGCAGTGCTAGAGGGGGGGCTGAAGCTTTCTTT
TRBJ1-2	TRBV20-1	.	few	CSASPTGLGYTF	TGCAGTGCTAGTCCCACAGGTCTTGGCTACACCTTC
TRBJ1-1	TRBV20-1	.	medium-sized	CSAIRAGSEAFF	TGCAGTGCCATCCGCGCAGGATCTGAAGCTTTCTTT
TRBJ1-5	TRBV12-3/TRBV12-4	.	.	CASSRGWGGESQHF	TGTGCCAGCTCTCGCGGTTGGGGGGGTGAGTCCCAGCATTTT
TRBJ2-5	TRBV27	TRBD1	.	CASSQDRVKETQYF	TGTGCCAGCAGTCAAGACAGGGTCAAAGAGACCCAGTACTTC
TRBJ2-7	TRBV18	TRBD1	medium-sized	CASSQDRGHDEQYF	TGTGCCAGCTCACAGGACAGGGGGCACGACGAGCAGTACTTC
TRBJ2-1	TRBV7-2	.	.	CASSSAGTDYYNEQFF	TGTGCCAGCAGCTCTGCTGGGACGGATTACTACAATGAGCAGTTCTTC
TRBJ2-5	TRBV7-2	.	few	CASSPFNGAQYF	TGTGCCAGCAGCCCCTTTAATGGGGCCCAGTACTTC
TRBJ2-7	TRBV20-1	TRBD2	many	CSVLLLGLAVDEQYF	TGCAGTGTCTTATTATTGGGACTAGCTGTCGACGAGCAGTACTTC
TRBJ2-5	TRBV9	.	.	CASSVYGHPTQETQYF	TGTGCCAGCAGCGTATATGGGCATCCTACTCAAGAGACCCAGTACTTC
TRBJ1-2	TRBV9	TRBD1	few	CASRQGYYGYTF	TGTGCCAGCAGACAGGGGTATTATGGCTACACCTTC
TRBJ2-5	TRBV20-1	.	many	CSARAQGSQYF	TGCAGTGCTAGGGCCCAGGGGTCCCAGTACTTC
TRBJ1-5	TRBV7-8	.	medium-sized	CASSLRDASNQPQHF	TGTGCCAGCAGCTTACGAGATGCGAGCAATCAGCCCCAGCATTTT
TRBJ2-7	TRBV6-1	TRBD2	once	CASSVRTSGGRAYEQYF	TGTGCCAGCAGTGTTCGGACTAGCGGGGGGAGGGCCTACGAGCAGTACTTC
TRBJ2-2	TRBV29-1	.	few	CSVERASGELFF	TGCAGCGTTGAACGCGCGTCCGGGGAGCTGTTTTTT
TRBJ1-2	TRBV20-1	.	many	CSSGGSYGYTF	TGCAGTAGTGGCGGCTCCTATGGCTACACCTTC
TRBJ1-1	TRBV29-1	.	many	CSATRGGGTNTEAFF	TGCAGCGCAACCCGCGGTGGGGGGACGAACACTGAAGCTTTCTTT
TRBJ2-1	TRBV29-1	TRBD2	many	CSVDREGQFF	TGCAGCGTTGACAGGGAGGGGCAGTTCTTC
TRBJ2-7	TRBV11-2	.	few	CASSSQSIHEQYF	TGTGCCAGCAGCTCCCAGAGCATCCACGAGCAGTACTTC
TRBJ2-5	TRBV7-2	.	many	CASSFGPCQETQYF	TGTGCCAGCAGCTTCGGGCCGTGCCAAGAGACCCAGTACTTC
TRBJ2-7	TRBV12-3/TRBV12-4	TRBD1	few	CASSLFGTVSYEQYF	TGTGCCAGCAGTTTATTCGGGACAGTATCCTACGAGCAGTACTTC
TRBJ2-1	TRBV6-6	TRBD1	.	CASSAGTGGKNEQFF	TGTGCCAGCTCAGCGGGGACAGGGGGTAAAAATGAGCAGTTCTTC
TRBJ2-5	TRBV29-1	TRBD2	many	CSVGSSGGRQETQYF	TGCAGCGTTGGGTCTAGCGGGGGGCGGCAAGAGACCCAGTACTTC
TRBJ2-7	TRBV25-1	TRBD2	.	CASSGGTSIYEQYF	TGTGCCAGCAGTGGCGGGACTAGCATCTACGAGCAGTACTTC
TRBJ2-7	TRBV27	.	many	CASSFGYEQYF	TGTGCCAGCAGTTTTGGCTACGAGCAGTACTTC
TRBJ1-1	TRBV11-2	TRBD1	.	CASRKPGQGFEAFF	TGTGCCAGCAGGAAACCGGGACAGGGGTTTGAAGCTTTCTTT
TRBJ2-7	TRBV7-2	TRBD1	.	CASSLAQGVSEQYF	TGTGCCAGCAGCTTAGCTCAGGGGGTGAGTGAGCAGTACTTC
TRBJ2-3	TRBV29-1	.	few	CSVGGGTQYF	TGCAGCGTTGGCGGTGGTACGCAGTATTTT
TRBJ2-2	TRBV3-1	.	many	CASGAALAGELFF	TGTGCCAGCGGCGCAGCGTTGGCCGGGGAGCTGTTTTTT
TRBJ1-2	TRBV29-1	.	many	CSVEDQGRSDYGDTF	TGCAGCGTTGAAGATCAGGGGCGGTCCGACTATGGCGACACCTTC
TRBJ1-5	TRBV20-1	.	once	CSATSAPVSDQPQHF	TGCAGTGCTACTTCTGCCCCCGTCAGCGATCAGCCCCAGCATTTT
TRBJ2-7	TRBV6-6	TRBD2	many	CASSHGLAGASYEQYF	TGTGCCAGCAGCCACGGACTAGCGGGAGCCTCCTACGAGCAGTACTTC
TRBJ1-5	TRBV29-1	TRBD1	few	CSGGTAGTAYQPQHF	TGCAGCGGGGGAACGGCCGGGACAGCCTATCAGCCCCAGCATTTT
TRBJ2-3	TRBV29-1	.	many	CSVLNPLQPDTQYF	TGCAGCGTCCTGAACCCTCTCCAGCCAGATACGCAGTATTTT
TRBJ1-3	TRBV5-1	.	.	CASSLESGTGNTIYF	TGCGCCAGCAGCTTGGAATCCGGGACTGGAAACACCATATATTTT
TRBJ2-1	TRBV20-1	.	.	CSASVGSGNEQFF	TGCAGTGCTAGCGTGGGTAGCGGCAATGAGCAGTTCTTC
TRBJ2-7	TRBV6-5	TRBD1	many	CASQPGQGAYEQYF	TGTGCCAGCCAACCGGGACAGGGGGCCTACGAGCAGTACTTC
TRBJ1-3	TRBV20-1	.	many	CSATADGNTIYF	TGCAGTGCCACAGCCGACGGAAACACCATATATTTT
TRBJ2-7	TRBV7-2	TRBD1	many	CASSLAGGTGGSYEQYF	TGTGCCAGCAGCTTAGCCGGCGGGACAGGGGGCTCCTACGAGCAGTACTTC
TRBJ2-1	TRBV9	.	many	CASSVDVSEQFF	TGTGCCAGCAGCGTAGACGTCAGTGAGCAGTTCTTC
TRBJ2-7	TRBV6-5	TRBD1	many	CASSFDRGYEQYF	TGTGCCAGCAGTTTCGACAGGGGCTACGAGCAGTACTTC
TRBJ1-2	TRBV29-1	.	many	CSVERSLGTTNYGYTF	TGCAGCGTTGAAAGGTCGCTGGGCACAACTAACTATGGCTACACCTTC
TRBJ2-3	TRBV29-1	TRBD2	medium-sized	CSVIGTSGTDTQYF	TGCAGCGTGATTGGGACTAGCGGGACAGATACGCAGTATTTT
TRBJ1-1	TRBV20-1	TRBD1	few	CSARGAGQGATEAFF	TGCAGTGCTAGGGGGGCAGGACAGGGGGCCACTGAAGCTTTCTTT
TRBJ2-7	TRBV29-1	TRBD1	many	CSARWDREYEQYF	TGCAGCGCCAGATGGGACAGGGAGTACGAGCAGTACTTC
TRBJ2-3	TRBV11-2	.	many	CASSLADRHTDTQYF	TGTGCCAGCAGCTTGGCAGACAGACACACAGATACGCAGTATTTT